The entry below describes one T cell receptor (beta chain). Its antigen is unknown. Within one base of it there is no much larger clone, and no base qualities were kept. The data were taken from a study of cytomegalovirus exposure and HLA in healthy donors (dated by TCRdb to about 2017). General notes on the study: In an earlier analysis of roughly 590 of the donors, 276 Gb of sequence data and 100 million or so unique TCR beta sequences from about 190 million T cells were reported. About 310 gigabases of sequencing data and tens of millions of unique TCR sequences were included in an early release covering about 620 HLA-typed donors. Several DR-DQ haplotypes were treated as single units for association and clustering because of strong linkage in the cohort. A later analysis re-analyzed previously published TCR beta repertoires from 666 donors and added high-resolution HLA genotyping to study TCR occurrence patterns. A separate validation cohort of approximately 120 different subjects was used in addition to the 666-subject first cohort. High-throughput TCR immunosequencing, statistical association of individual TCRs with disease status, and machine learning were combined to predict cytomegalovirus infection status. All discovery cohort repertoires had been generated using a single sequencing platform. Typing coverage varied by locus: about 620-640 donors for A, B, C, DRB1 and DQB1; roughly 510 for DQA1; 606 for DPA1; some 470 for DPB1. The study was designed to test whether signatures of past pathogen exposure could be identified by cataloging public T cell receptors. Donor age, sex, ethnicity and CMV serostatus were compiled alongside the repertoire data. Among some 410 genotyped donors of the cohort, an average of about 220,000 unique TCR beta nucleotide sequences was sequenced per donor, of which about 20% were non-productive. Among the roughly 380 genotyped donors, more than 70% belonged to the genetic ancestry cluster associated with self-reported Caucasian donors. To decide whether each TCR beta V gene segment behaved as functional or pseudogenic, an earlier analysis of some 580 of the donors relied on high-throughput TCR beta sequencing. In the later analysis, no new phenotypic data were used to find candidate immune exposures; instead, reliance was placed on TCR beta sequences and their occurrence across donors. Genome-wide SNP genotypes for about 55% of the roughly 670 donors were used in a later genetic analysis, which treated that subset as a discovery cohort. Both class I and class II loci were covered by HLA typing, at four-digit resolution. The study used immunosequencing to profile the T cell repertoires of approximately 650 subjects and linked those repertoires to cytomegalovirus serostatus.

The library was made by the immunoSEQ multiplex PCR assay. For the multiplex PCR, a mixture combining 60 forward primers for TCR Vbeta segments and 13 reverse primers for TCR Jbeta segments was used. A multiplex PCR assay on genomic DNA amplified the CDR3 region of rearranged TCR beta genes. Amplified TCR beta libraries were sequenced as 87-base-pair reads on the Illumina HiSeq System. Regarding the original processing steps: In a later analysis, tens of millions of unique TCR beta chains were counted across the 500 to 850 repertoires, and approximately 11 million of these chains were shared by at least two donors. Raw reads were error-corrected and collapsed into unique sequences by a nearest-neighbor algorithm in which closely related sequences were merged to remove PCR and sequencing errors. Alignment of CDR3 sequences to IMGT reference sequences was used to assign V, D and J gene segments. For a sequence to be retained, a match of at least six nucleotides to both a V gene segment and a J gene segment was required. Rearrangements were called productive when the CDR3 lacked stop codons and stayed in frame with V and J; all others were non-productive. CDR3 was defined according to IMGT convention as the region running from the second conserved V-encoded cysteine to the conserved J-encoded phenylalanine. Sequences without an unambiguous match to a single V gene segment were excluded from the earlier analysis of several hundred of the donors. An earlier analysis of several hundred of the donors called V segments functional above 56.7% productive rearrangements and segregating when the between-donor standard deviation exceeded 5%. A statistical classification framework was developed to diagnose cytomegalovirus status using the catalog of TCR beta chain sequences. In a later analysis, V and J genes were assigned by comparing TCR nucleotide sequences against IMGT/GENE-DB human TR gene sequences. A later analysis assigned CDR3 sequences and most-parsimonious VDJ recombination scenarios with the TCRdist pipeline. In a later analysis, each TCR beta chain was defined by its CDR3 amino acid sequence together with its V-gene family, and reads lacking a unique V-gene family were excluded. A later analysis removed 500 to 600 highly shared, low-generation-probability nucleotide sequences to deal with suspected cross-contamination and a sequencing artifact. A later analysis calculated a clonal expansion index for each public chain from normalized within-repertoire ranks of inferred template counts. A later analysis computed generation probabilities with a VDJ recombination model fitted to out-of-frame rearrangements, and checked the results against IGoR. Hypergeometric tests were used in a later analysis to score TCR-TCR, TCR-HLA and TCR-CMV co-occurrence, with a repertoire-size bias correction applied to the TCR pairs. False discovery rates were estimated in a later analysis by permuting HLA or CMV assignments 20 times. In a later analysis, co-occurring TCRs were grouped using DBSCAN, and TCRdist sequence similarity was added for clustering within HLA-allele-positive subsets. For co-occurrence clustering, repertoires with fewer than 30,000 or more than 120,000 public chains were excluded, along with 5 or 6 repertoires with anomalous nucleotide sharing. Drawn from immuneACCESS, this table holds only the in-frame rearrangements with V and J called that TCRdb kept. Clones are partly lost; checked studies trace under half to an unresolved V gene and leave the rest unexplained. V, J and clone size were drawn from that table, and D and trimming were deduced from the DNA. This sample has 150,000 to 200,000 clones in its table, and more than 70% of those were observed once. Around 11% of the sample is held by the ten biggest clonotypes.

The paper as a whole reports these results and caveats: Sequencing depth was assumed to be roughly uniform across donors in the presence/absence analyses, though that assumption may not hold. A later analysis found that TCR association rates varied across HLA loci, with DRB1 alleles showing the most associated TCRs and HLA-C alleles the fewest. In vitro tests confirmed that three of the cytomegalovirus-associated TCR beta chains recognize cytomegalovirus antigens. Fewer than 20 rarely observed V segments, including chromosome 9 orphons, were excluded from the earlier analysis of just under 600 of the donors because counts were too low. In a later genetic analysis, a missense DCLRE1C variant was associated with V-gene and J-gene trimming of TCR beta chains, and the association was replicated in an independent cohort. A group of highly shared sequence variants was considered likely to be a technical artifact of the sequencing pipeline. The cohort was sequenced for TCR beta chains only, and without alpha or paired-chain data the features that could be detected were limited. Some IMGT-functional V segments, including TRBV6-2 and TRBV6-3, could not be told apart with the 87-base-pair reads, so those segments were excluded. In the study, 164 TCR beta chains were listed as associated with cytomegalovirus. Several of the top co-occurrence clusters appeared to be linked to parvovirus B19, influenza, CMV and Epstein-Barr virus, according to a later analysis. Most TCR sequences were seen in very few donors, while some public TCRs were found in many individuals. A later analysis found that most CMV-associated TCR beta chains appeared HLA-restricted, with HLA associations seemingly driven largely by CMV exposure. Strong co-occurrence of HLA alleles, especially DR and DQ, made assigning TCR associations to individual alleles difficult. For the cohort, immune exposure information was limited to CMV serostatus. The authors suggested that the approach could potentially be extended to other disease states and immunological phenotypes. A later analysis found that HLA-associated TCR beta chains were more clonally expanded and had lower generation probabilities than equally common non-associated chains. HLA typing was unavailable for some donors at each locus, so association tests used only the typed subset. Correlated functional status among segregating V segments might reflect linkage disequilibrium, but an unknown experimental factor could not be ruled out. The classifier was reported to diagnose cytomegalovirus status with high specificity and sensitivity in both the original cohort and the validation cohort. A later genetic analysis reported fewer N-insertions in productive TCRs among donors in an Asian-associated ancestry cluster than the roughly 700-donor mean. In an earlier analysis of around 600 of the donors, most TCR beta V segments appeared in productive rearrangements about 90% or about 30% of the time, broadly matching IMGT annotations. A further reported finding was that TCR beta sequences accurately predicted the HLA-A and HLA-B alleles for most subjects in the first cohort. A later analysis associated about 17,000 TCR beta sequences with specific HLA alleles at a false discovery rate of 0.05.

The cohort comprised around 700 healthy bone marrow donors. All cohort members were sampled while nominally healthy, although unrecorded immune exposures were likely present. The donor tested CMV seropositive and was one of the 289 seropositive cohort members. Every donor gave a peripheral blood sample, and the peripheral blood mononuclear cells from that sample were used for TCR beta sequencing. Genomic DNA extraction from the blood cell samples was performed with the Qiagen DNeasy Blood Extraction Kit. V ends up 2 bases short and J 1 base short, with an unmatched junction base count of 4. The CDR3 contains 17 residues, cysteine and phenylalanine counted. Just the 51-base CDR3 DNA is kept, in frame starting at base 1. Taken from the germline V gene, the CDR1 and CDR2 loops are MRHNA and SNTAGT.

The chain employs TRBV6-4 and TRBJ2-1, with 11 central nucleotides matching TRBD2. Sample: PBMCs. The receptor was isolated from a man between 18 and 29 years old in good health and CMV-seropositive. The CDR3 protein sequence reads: CASSDITSGRSYNEQFF. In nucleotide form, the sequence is TGTGCCAGCAGTGACATCACTAGCGGGAGATCCTACAATGAGCAGTTCTTC.